This T cell receptor (beta chain) was recovered during a study of cytomegalovirus exposure and HLA in healthy donors. CDR1 is SGHNT and CDR2 is YYREEE in the germline V gene (reference sequence). This CDR3 is built from 16 residues. The germline V and J ends were trimmed by 5 bases and 2 bases, with 17 bases remaining between them. This clone was found once. The PCR made use of 60 Vbeta and 13 Jbeta primers. TCRdb keeps only in-frame clones here, not all; method: immunoSEQ multiplex PCR. Here the sample spans roughly 190,000 clones, roughly 80% being singletons. This sequence joins TRBV5-4 and TRBJ2-1; TRBD2 is a possible D gene (6 bases). The sequenced sample consisted of PBMCs. The clonotype comes from a female donor in good health and CMV-seronegative. The CDR3 spells CASRAGRDSTYNEQFF. For the CDR3, the DNA is TGTGCCAGCAGGGCGGGCCGGGACTCCACCTACAATGAGCAGTTCTTC.